The T cell receptor beta chain under discussion was sequenced for a study of blood T cell repertoires in COVID-19. About the study: The study drew acute and convalescent COVID-19 samples from the United States, Italy and Spain.

Adults between roughly 18 and 95 years of age took part from more than 20 US areas. Participants' reported clinical history set cohort assignment. Germline V gives CDR1 MNHEY, CDR2 SVGAGI. Trimming removed 5 bases from V and 6 bases from J, with 16 bases in between. The CDR3 contains 15 residues. Original data processing: Amplification with reference gene primers provided the estimates of nucleated cell counts. TCRdb's table, derived via immunoSEQ multiplex PCR, lists solely in-frame clones and lacks some. V and J calls plus clone size are reproduced from that table; the DNA served to infer D and trimming. The table lists 250,000 to 350,000 clones, around nine tenths of them singletons.

The sample taken for sequencing was PBMCs or T cells enriched from blood (not recorded which). This clonotype was sampled from a woman between 50 and 59 years old who had been exposed to COVID-19. This chain links TRBV6-5 with TRBJ1-4; possible D gene TRBD1, 6 bases. CDR3 residues: CASSKQTGKDEKLFF. In DNA form, the CDR3 reads TGTGCCAGCAGTAAACAGACAGGAAAGGATGAAAAACTGTTTTTT.